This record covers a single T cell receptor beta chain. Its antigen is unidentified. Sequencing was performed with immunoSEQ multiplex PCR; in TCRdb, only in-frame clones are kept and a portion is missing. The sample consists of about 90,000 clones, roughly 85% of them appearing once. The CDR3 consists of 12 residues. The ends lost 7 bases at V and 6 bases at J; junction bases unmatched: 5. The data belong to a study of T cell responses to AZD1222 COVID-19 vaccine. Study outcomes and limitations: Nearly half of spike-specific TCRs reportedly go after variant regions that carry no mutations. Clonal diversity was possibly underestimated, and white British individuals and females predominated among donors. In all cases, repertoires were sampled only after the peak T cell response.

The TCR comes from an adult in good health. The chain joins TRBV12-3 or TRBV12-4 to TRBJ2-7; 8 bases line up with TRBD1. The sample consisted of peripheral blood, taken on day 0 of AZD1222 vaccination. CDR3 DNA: TGTGCCAGCAATCAGGGGGCCGGCGAGCAGTACTTC. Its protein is CASNQGAGEQYF.